This TCR beta chain was captured in a study of blood T cell repertoires in COVID-19. Study overall: T cells, B-cell-depleted T cells, or PBMCs provided the cDNA or gDNA that served as material.

This CDR3 spans 16 amino acids. CDR1 MNHEY and CDR2 SMNVEV come from the germline V gene (reference sequence). The V gene lost 5 bases and the J gene lost 1 base, with 16 bases spanning the gap. Methods used by the authors: Using reference gene primer amplification, nucleated cell counts were estimated. The protocol was immunoSEQ multiplex PCR, while the TCRdb copy is restricted to in-frame clones and leaves out a portion. The V and J calls and clone size come from that table; D and trimming were worked out from the DNA. The table lists about 270,000 clones, roughly 84% of them singletons. The V and J genes are TRBV27 and TRBJ2-3; the D gene is possibly TRBD2 (6 bases). The specimen was peripheral blood. The sequence was collected from a woman aged 18-29 years with acute or convalescent COVID-19. CDR3 bases: TGTGCCAGCAGTACCCACCGACTAGAGGGCACAGATACGCAGTATTTT. Translation gives CASSTHRLEGTDTQYF.